This T cell receptor beta chain was sequenced for a study of T and B cells in COVID-19 patients. About the research overall: COVID-19 patients gave peripheral blood either during active infection or after recovery. Active-infection patients were older, median roughly 67 years, than recovered patients, median about 32 years.

BIOMED2 TRB-A/B primer pools were used in multiplex TRB PCR. TCRdb re-called the multiplex PCR reads through MiXCR, storing one row per CDR3 protein. This sample has roughly 21,000 distinct CDR3 sequences, with under 35% found just once. The CDR3 consists of 14 residues. V dropped 4 bases and J dropped 10; count of bases not matched to a gene: 8. Germline V gives CDR1 SGHDT, CDR2 YYEEEE. This clonotype came up many times. From blood, about 240-550 ng of genomic DNA served as TRB template. The origin of this receptor is a human donor who had recovered from COVID-19. The chain carries TRBV5-6 and TRBJ1-6, with 7 bases fitting TRBD1. Specimen: blood. CDR3 region: CASSRDRADSPLHF. The CDR3 bases are TGTGCCAGCAGCCGCGACAGGGCGGACTCACCCCTCCACTTT.